What follows are 18 T cell receptor beta chains derived from one specimen sequenced in a study of shared clonotypes between healthy human individuals. TCRdb's copy holds only in-frame clones and misses some; the assay was immunoSEQ multiplex PCR. Of 1,400,000 or so clones in the sample, 98% were seen once. The specimen was naive CD4+ T cells sorted from blood. Subset indicated: CD45RA+ positively selected. Receptor source: a man younger than 40 in good health.

The V call is TRBV15, the J call TRBJ2-7; D unclear. The V end lost 0 bases, the J end lost 5 bases, and 8 bases lay between the germline ends. Germline lookup yields CDR1 LNHNV and CDR2 YYDKDF (reference sequence). The CDR3 has 13 amino acids. In DNA form, the CDR3 reads TGTGCCACCAGCAGAGATCGAGGCCACGAGCAGTACTTC. This sequence encodes CATSRDRGHEQYF.

The chain uses TRBV5-6 and TRBJ1-1; a possible D gene is TRBD1 (5 bases). Germline-derived CDR1 and CDR2 are SGHDT and YYEEEE. Trimming left V 5 bases short and J 1 base short, with 9 bases between. The CDR3 has 13 residues. For the CDR3, the DNA is TGTGCCAGCAGACAGAGGGGGAACACTGAAGCTTTCTTT. Residues: CASRQRGNTEAFF.

This clone has a single count. V is TRBV28 and J is TRBJ2-7, with TRBD2 matching over 10 bases. There are 17 residues in the CDR3. Trimming at V came to 6 bases and at J to 2 bases, leaving 13 bases not matched to a gene. CDR1 and CDR2 (germline): MDHEN, SYDVKM. This CDR3 is CASSPTPLGLATYEQYF. CDR3 DNA: TGTGCCAGCAGCCCCACCCCTTTGGGACTAGCGACCTACGAGCAGTACTTC. The full variable domain, rest sourced from reference TRBV28 and TRBJ2-7, is DVKVTQSSRYLVKRTGEKVFLECVQDMDHENMFWYRQDPGLGLRLIYFSYDVKMKEKGDIPEGYSVSREKKERFSLILESASTNQTSMYLCASSPTPLGLATYEQYFGPGTRLTVT.

The chain is built from TRBV6-1 and TRBJ1-1; the D is unclear. Germline V lookup: CDR1 MNHNS, CDR2 SASEGT. CDR3 length: 16 amino acids. V was clipped by 0 bases and J by 1 base, with 12 bases between them. CDR3 residues: CASSEALRFRNTEAFF. The DNA for the CDR3 is TGTGCCAGCAGTGAAGCGCTTCGTTTCAGGAACACTGAAGCTTTCTTT.

V gene TRBV5-6 combines with J gene TRBJ1-5; 8 bases line up with TRBD1. V was clipped by 3 bases and J by 1 base; unmatched bases: 6. There are 16 residues in the CDR3. From germline, CDR1 is SGHDT and CDR2 YYEEEE. CDR3 in DNA: TGTGCCAGCAGCTGGCAGGGGGCTAGAAGCAATCAGCCCCAGCATTTT. This sequence encodes CASSWQGARSNQPQHF.

The chain has TRBV27 and TRBJ2-7; 16 bases fit TRBD2. The CDR3 runs 16 residues. Germline CDR1 MNHEY, CDR2 SMNVEV (reference sequence). The J segment lost 4 bases and the V segment lost 5 bases, leaving 5 bases of the junction unmatched. Written as DNA, the CDR3 is TGTGCCAGCAGTCCGGGACTAGCGGGAGGGTTATACGAGCAGTACTTC. It translates to CASSPGLAGGLYEQYF.

V gene TRBV6-6 combines with J gene TRBJ1-1; tentative D call: TRBD1 (5 bases). Trimming removed 6 bases from V and 1 base from J, with 9 bases in between. The CDR3 covers 13 residues. Germline CDR1 is MNHNY and CDR2 is SVGAGI (reference sequence). In DNA, the CDR3 is TGTGCCAGCAGCCACCAGGGGAACACTGAAGCTTTCTTT. Translating gives CASSHQGNTEAFF.

The chain joins TRBV2 to TRBJ1-5, with TRBD1 as a possible D gene (5 bases). V was clipped by 2 bases and J by 1 base, with 9 bases between them. This CDR3 has 15 amino acids. Germline lookup yields CDR1 SNHLY and CDR2 FYNNEI. The CDR3 is CASSEKGSSNQPQHF. The CDR3 DNA follows: TGTGCCAGCAGTGAAAAGGGGTCGAGCAATCAGCCCCAGCATTTT.

The chain carries TRBV4-3 and TRBJ1-2; D call uncertain. Trimming shortened V by 1 base and J by 4 bases, and 10 bases separated the two germline ends. Germline loops: CDR1 LGHNA, CDR2 YSLEER. The CDR3 is made up of 14 amino acids. The CDR3 sequence is CASSQVSISYGYTF. For the CDR3, the DNA is TGCGCCAGCAGCCAAGTTAGTATCTCCTATGGCTACACCTTC.

The rearrangement joins TRBV5-1 to TRBJ2-1; TRBD2 agrees at 7 bases. There are 17 residues in the CDR3. V lost 0 bases and J lost 3; bases outside the gene matches: 9. Germline CDR1 and CDR2: SGHRS and YFSETQ. The CDR3 DNA reads as TGCGCCAGCAGCTTGGACCCCTTAACGGGAGGCTACAATGAGCAGTTCTTC. Translated, it gives CASSLDPLTGGYNEQFF.

The chain recombines TRBV10-1 with TRBJ2-2; TRBD2 matches 8 bases. V lost 4 bases, J lost 4 bases, and 14 bases stayed unmatched. The CDR3 sequence is 18 residues long. CDR1 is WNHNN, CDR2 SYGVQD, per germline (reference sequence). The CDR3 is CASSANEGSGRGTGELFF. CDR3 nucleotides: TGCGCCAGCAGTGCCAACGAGGGGAGCGGGAGAGGCACCGGGGAGCTGTTTTTT.

This chain links TRBV19 with TRBJ2-2; TRBD1 agrees at 8 bases. Germline CDR1 reads LNHDA; CDR2 reads SQIVND (reference sequence). With 1 base clipped from V and 1 base from J, the junction kept 2 bases outside the gene matches. The CDR3 runs to 16 residues. The CDR3 DNA is TGTGCCAGTAGTATAGCGACAGGGGTGAACACCGGGGAGCTGTTTTTT. It yields the protein CASSIATGVNTGELFF.

Points on this clone: Other DNA sequences in this specimen translate into the identical CDR3. The chain employs TRBV30 and TRBJ2-1; D is ambiguous. There are 12 residues in the CDR3. The V end was cut by 2 bases, the J end by 4 bases, with 6 bases between. Germline lookup yields CDR1 GTSNPN and CDR2 SVGIG (reference sequence). The CDR3 is CAWSPGYNEQFF. CDR3 sequence (DNA): TGTGCCTGGAGTCCCGGATACAATGAGCAGTTCTTC.

The rearrangement uses TRBV27 and TRBJ2-1; D is perhaps TRBD1 or TRBD2 (6 bases each). V lost 5 bases and J lost 3, with 17 bases in between. The CDR3 extends over 16 amino acids. CDR1 MNHEY and CDR2 SMNVEV come from the germline V gene (reference sequence). The CDR3 spells CASSPLGGTGYNEQFF. Written as DNA, the CDR3 is TGTGCCAGCAGTCCGCTAGGGGGGACCGGCTACAATGAGCAGTTCTTC.

V gene TRBV10-3 combines with J gene TRBJ1-2; D possibly corresponds to TRBD1 (5 bases). Trimming pared 5 bases from V and 5 bases from J, leaving 12 bases between. CDR1 and CDR2 from the germline V gene are ENHRY and SYGVKD. This CDR3 has 13 residues. CDR3 in amino acids: CAISTGTAYGYTF. CDR3 bases: TGTGCCATCAGTACCGGGACGGCTTATGGCTACACCTTC.

The genes are TRBV28 and TRBJ1-1; D unclear. There are 11 residues in the CDR3. V was shortened by 7 bases and J by 5 bases, with 8 bases between the two germline ends. Per the germline V gene, CDR1 is MDHEN and CDR2 is SYDVKM. The CDR3 nucleotides read TGTGCCAGCACCACGCGTACTGAAGCTTTCTTT. Amino acids: CASTTRTEAFF.

The chain links TRBV7-8 to TRBJ2-2; D perhaps matches TRBD1 (5 bases). The germline V gene encodes CDR1 SGHVS and CDR2 FQNEAQ. The length of the CDR3 is 17 residues. Between the trimmed V and J ends, which lost 1 base and 6 bases, there was a span of 18 bases. In DNA, the CDR3 is TGTGCCAGCAGCTTAGTAGCCGCCGTTGGGGCCCCCGGGGAGCTGTTTTTT. Residues: CASSLVAAVGAPGELFF.

The chain recombines TRBV10-3 with TRBJ2-3; a weak D match, TRBD2 (6 bases). This CDR3 comprises 15 residues. CDR1 and CDR2 (germline): ENHRY, SYGVKD. Between the trimmed V and J ends, which lost 2 bases and 4 bases, there was a span of 13 bases. This chain's CDR3 is CAISEPGEIADTQYF. Written as DNA, the CDR3 is TGTGCCATCAGTGAGCCGGGAGAAATCGCAGATACGCAGTATTTT.